This entry lists 21 T cell receptor beta chains sequenced from one sample in a study of blood T cell repertoires in COVID-19. Repertoires were generated with immunoSEQ multiplex PCR, while TCRdb's copy carries only in-frame clones and drops some. The profile shows some 130,000 clones, approximately 86% of them singletons. The sequenced material came from peripheral blood. These receptors were taken from a woman aged 70-85 years with COVID-19, enrolled during active disease.

This chain uses TRBV19 with TRBJ2-1; 10 bases line up with TRBD1. Per the germline V gene, CDR1 is LNHDA and CDR2 is SQIVND (reference sequence). Trimming took 6 bases from V and 6 from J; bases not matched to a gene: 11. The CDR3 runs to 16 residues. The CDR3 coding sequence is TGTGCCAGTAGCTCATTCGACAGGGGGCTGTTCAATGAGCAGTTCTTC. It is translated as CASSSFDRGLFNEQFF. Supplemented by reference TRBV19 and TRBJ2-1, the full variable domain reads DGGITQSPKYLFRKEGQNVTLSCEQNLNHDAMYWYRQDPGQGLRLIYYSQIVNDFQKGDIAEGYSVSREKKESFPLTVTSAQKNPTAFYLCASSSFDRGLFNEQFFGPGTRLTVL.

V is TRBV28 and J is TRBJ1-2, with D uncertain. The CDR3 consists of 12 residues. The V gene lost 5 bases and the J gene lost 0 bases, with 4 bases spanning the gap. Germline V gene lookup returns CDR1 MDHEN and CDR2 SYDVKM. The CDR3 loop is CASSPPNYGYTF. The CDR3 nucleotides are TGTGCCAGCAGTCCTCCTAACTATGGCTACACCTTC.

V is TRBV5-6 and J is TRBJ2-2; 7 bases match TRBD2. The length of the CDR3 is 16 residues. V shed 4 bases, J shed 1 base, and the junction held 7 bases outside the gene matches. The germline V gene encodes CDR1 SGHDT and CDR2 YYEEEE. Written as DNA, the CDR3 is TGTGCCAGCAGCCCCCCGGGGGGTTGGAACACCGGGGAGCTGTTTTTT. Its translation is CASSPPGGWNTGELFF.

This clone has more than one count but fewer than ten. J is TRBJ1-6 and V is TRBV7-2; no firm D call. There are 13 residues in the CDR3. Trimming took 5 bases from V and 4 from J, leaving 6 bases between them. Germline lookup yields CDR1 SGHTA and CDR2 FQGNSA. The CDR3 sequence: CASSVLYNSPLHF. In nucleotides, the CDR3 is TGTGCCAGCAGCGTTCTTTATAATTCACCCCTCCACTTT.

The chain uses TRBV4-1 and TRBJ2-3; 12 positions agree with TRBD2. The CDR3 covers 19 residues. Germline V gives CDR1 MGHRA, CDR2 YSYEKL. Germline trimming cut 0 bases from V and 2 bases from J; bases unmatched to any gene: 9. The CDR3 DNA sequence: TGCGCCAGCAGCCAAGAGTTCCGGACTAGCGGGGTTTCCACAGATACGCAGTATTTT. It codes for CASSQEFRTSGVSTDTQYF.

The chain employs TRBV27 and TRBJ1-1, with 8 bases fitting TRBD1. Trimming at V came to 7 bases and at J to 4 bases, leaving 8 bases not matched to a gene. This CDR3 spans 14 amino acids. In germline, CDR1 is MNHEY, CDR2 SMNVEV (reference sequence). The CDR3 loop reads CASTAGGGSTEAFF. The DNA of the CDR3 is TGTGCCAGCACCGCAGGGGGCGGCAGCACTGAAGCTTTCTTT.

The count of this clone is one. The chain employs TRBV10-3 and TRBJ1-1; TRBD1 agrees at 9 bases. The J segment lost 4 bases and the V segment lost 5 bases, leaving 5 bases of the junction unmatched. CDR3 size: 14 residues. Germline CDR1 is ENHRY and CDR2 is SYGVKD. CDR3 bases: TGTGCCATCAGTCCGGGACAGGGAAGCACTGAAGCTTTCTTT. Translated, it gives CAISPGQGSTEAFF.

The chain carries TRBV5-4 and TRBJ2-7, with 14 bases lining up with TRBD2. Germline V gene sequence: CDR1 SGHNT, CDR2 YYREEE (reference sequence). The CDR3 has 16 residues. The V and J ends lost 3 bases and 4 bases, in that order; junction bases with no gene match: 6. CDR3 nucleotide sequence: TGTGCCAGCAGCTGGGGACTAGCGGGGGCCGCGTACGAGCAGTACTTC. This gives the protein CASSWGLAGAAYEQYF.

The rearrangement uses TRBV3-1 (or the pseudogene TRBV3-2) and TRBJ2-7, with a weak D call TRBD1 (7 bases). The CDR3 consists of 14 residues. Germline V gives CDR1 LGHDT, CDR2 YNNKEL (reference sequence). Trimming removed 3 bases from V and 3 bases from J, with 12 bases in between. In nucleotides, the CDR3 is TGTGCCAGCAGCCACTCTCAGGGGGGCTACGAGCAGTACTTC. This sequence encodes CASSHSQGGYEQYF.

The chain links TRBV30 to TRBJ1-3; D is unresolved. The V end lost 0 bases, the J end lost 2 bases, and 11 bases lay between the germline ends. This CDR3 is built from 15 residues. Looked up from germline, CDR1 is GTSNPN and CDR2 is SVGIG (reference sequence). The CDR3 DNA is TGTGCCTGGAGTGTACCGGGAGAGCCTGGAAACACCATATATTTT. This translates into CAWSVPGEPGNTIYF.

The chain joins TRBV5-6 to TRBJ1-2, with D possibly being TRBD1 (5 bases). V lost 5 bases and J lost 7, with 18 bases in between. CDR3 size: 14 residues. Germline lookup yields CDR1 SGHDT and CDR2 YYEEEE. In DNA form, the CDR3 reads TGTGCCAGCAGGGGCGCCAGGGTGCGTGGTGGCTACACCTTC. Amino acids: CASRGARVRGGYTF.

The chain carries TRBV15 and TRBJ2-2, with D perhaps matching TRBD1 (6 bases). The germline gives CDR1 LNHNV, CDR2 YYDKDF (reference sequence). The CDR3 runs 16 residues. The V and J ends lost 2 bases and 7 bases respectively, with 17 bases between them. CDR3 in amino acids: CATSRLQGQYIGELFF. The DNA for the CDR3 is TGTGCCACCAGCAGATTGCAGGGGCAGTATATCGGGGAGCTGTTTTTT.

The V gene is TRBV30, the J gene TRBJ2-2, with 8 nucleotides matching TRBD1. J was trimmed by 4 bases and V by 5 bases; bases with no gene match: 6. The CDR3 is 14 residues long. Germline values: CDR1 GTSNPN, CDR2 SVGIG (reference sequence). In nucleotides, the CDR3 is TGTGCCTGGGGAGGACAGGGAAGCACCGGGGAGCTGTTTTTT. It yields the protein CAWGGQGSTGELFF.

The chain uses TRBV7-9 and TRBJ1-1; D may be TRBD1 (6 bases). CDR3 length: 14 amino acids. CDR1 is SEHNR and CDR2 is FQNEAQ in the germline V gene (reference sequence). Deletions cut 5 bases from V and 1 base from J, with 11 bases between. As DNA, the CDR3 is TGTGCCAGCAGCGCACAACAGGGGAACACTGAAGCTTTCTTT. This encodes CASSAQQGNTEAFF.

The V and J genes are TRBV5-5 and TRBJ2-3; a possible D gene is TRBD2 (6 bases). This CDR3 region has 15 residues. Germline-derived CDR1 and CDR2 are SGHKS and YYEKEE (reference sequence). Trimming stripped 4 bases from V and 5 bases from J, with 17 bases between. Here the CDR3 DNA reads TGTGCCAGCAGCCAATCCCCGGGAGATCTAGATACGCAGTATTTT. Encoded protein: CASSQSPGDLDTQYF.

V and J are TRBV7-8 and TRBJ2-7; weak D call: TRBD2 (5 bases). V was cut by 5 bases and J by 2 bases, with 13 bases left in between. CDR3 size: 14 residues. Per the germline V gene, CDR1 is SGHVS and CDR2 is FQNEAQ. The CDR3 sequence: CASSQTDGAYEQYF. CDR3 sequence (DNA): TGTGCCAGCAGCCAAACGGACGGGGCCTACGAGCAGTACTTC.

The J gene is TRBJ1-6, the V gene TRBV19, with TRBD1 matching 9 bases. V was pared by 3 bases and J by 3 bases, with 9 bases of the junction left unmatched. CDR3 size: 18 residues. Germline CDR1 reads LNHDA; CDR2 reads SQIVND (reference sequence). The CDR3 DNA reads as TGTGCCAGTAGTATTTCCCGGGGACAGGGAGTCTATAATTCACCCCTCCACTTT. Translating gives CASSISRGQGVYNSPLHF.

A few counts support this clone. J is TRBJ1-5 and V is TRBV2; tentative D call: TRBD1 (5 bases). Germline V lookup: CDR1 SNHLY, CDR2 FYNNEI. CDR3 length: 14 residues. V lost 0 bases and J 6 bases, leaving 9 bases between the germline ends. The CDR3 region is CASSEARGVQPQHF. The CDR3 region has the DNA TGTGCCAGCAGTGAAGCTAGGGGCGTTCAGCCCCAGCATTTT.

The chain combines TRBV11-3 with TRBJ2-5; possibly TRBD2 for D (6 bases). Germline CDR1 SGHNT, CDR2 YENEEA. The CDR3 extends over 15 amino acids. The V and J ends lost 1 base and 9 bases respectively, with 18 bases between them. CDR3 sequence (DNA): TGTGCCAGCAGCTTAGGTCCGGGTCCAACGGGGGCCCAGTACTTC. Translating gives CASSLGPGPTGAQYF.

The V call is TRBV2, the J call TRBJ1-6; D possibly corresponds to TRBD1 (5 bases). The CDR3 is 14 residues long. The V gene lost 7 bases and the J gene lost 7 bases, with 14 bases spanning the gap. Looked up from germline, CDR1 is SNHLY and CDR2 is FYNNEI. CDR3 in amino acids: CASMGLGLNSPLHF. CDR3 DNA sequence: TGTGCCAGCATGGGATTGGGGCTAAATTCACCCCTCCACTTT.

The chain carries TRBV6-2 or TRBV6-3 and TRBJ2-2; 8 positions match TRBD1. This CDR3 spans 14 amino acids. Germline V gene lookup returns CDR1 MNHEY and CDR2 SVGEGT. V lost 8 bases and J lost 4; bases outside the gene matches: 6. The CDR3 DNA reads as TGTGCCAGCGGCCCGGGACAGGCCACCGGGGAGCTGTTTTTT. It yields the protein CASGPGQATGELFF.